This T cell receptor beta chain is drawn from a study of response to subunit inactivated influenza vaccine. Study-wide results and limits: The authors suggested that every seasonal influenza vaccination recruits few new T cells.

Points on this clonotype: The antigen is unknown.

V was shortened by 3 bases and J by 1 base, with 13 bases between the two germline ends. The V gene's germline CDR1 is GTSNPN and CDR2 SVGIG (reference sequence). The CDR3 sequence is 16 residues long. Each CDR3 protein is one row after TCRdb ran MiXCR on the RT-PCR reads. Of over 150,000 distinct CDR3 sequences listed, around 11% were seen once; the top ten hold roughly a third. V usage is TRBV30 and J usage is TRBJ2-6; D may be TRBD2 (7 bases). This TCR was sampled from a man aged 50-75 years who received an inactivated influenza vaccine. The material was CD8+ T cells sorted from PBMCs, obtained roughly 24 months after vaccination. The CDR3 DNA reads TGTGCCTGGAGGGGGGGGACATTGTCTGGGGCCAACGTCCTGACTTTC. Translating gives CAWRGGTLSGANVLTF.